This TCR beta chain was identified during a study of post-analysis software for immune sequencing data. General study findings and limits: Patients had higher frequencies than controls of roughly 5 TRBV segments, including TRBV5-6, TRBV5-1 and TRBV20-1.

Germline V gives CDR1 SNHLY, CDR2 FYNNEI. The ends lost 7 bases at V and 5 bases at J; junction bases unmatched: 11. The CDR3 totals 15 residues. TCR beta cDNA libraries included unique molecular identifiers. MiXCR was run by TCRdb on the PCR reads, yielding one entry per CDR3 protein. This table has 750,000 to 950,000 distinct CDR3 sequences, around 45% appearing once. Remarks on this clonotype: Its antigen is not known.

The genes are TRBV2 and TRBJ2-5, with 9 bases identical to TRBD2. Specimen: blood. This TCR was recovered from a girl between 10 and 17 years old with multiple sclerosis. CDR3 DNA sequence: TGTGCCAGCAAAACCGCGCGGGAGGGCCGGGAGACCCAGTACTTC. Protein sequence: CASKTAREGRETQYF.